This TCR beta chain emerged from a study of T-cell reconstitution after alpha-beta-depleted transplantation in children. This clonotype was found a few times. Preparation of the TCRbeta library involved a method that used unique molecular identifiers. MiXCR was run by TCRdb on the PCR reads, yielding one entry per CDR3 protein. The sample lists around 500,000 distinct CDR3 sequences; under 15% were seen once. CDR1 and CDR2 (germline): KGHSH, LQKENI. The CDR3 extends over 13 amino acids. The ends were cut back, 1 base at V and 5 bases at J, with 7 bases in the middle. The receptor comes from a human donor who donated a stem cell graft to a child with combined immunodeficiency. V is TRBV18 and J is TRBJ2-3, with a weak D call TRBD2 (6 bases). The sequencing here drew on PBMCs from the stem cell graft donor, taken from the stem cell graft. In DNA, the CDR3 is TGTGCCAGCTCACCACTAGCGGAAGATACGCAGTATTTT. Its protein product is CASSPLAEDTQYF.